The 7 T cell receptor beta chains below all came from one sample that was sequenced in a study of blood T cell repertoires in COVID-19. Only in-frame clones appear in the TCRdb table, and some are missing; sequencing was by immunoSEQ multiplex PCR. The table includes some 280,000 clones, about 89% detected once. Sequenced material: peripheral blood. Receptor source: a woman aged 40 to 55 who had recovered from COVID-19.

In this sample, this clone turned up once. The junction and the germline gene differ at one end; a read error may be behind it. The CDR3 nucleotides read TGTGCCATCAGTGAGTCGGGACAGGACCACGGCGCGAACTTC. It translates to CAISESGQDHGANF. This sequence joins TRBV10-3 and TRBJ2-7, with 8 bases matching TRBD1. This CDR3 spans 14 amino acids. Germline V gene lookup returns CDR1 ENHRY and CDR2 SYGVKD.

J is TRBJ1-4 and V is TRBV5-1; possible D gene TRBD1, 6 bases. The V and J ends lost 4 bases and 4 bases respectively, with 14 bases between them. The CDR3 has 15 amino acids. Germline CDR1 and CDR2: SGHRS and YFSETQ. CDR3 coding DNA: TGCGCCAGCAGCCCCGGGACAAGCAATAATGAAAAACTGTTTTTT. Its protein is CASSPGTSNNEKLFF. Combining the CDR3 with reference TRBV5-1 and TRBJ1-4 gives the whole variable domain KAGVTQTPRYLIKTRGQQVTLSCSPISGHRSVSWYQQTPGQGLQFLFEYFSETQRNKGNFPGRFSGRQFSNSRSEMNVSTLELGDSALYLCASSPGTSNNEKLFFGSGTQLSVL.

CDR3 coding DNA: TGTGCCAGCAGCGTAGGGCCCGGGGTGACCGGGGAGCTGTTTTTT. Protein: CASSVGPGVTGELFF. This chain uses TRBV9 with TRBJ2-2; D may be TRBD2 (5 bases). The CDR3 sequence is 15 residues long. V lost 0 bases and J 5 bases, leaving 11 bases between the germline ends. CDR1 is SGDLS and CDR2 is YYNGEE in the germline V gene.

The CDR3 nucleotides are TGTGCCTGGAGTGTACAGGCAGGGGGCGGCTCACCCCTCCACTTT. It encodes CAWSVQAGGGSPLHF. J is TRBJ1-6 and V is TRBV30; TRBD1 matches 8 bases. Unmatched junction bases numbered 8, after V lost 0 bases and J lost 10 bases. The CDR3 has 15 residues. Germline V gene data show CDR1 as GTSNPN and CDR2 as SVGIG (reference sequence).

The chain combines TRBV27 with TRBJ2-7; tentatively, D is TRBD1 (8 bases). Germline CDR1 MNHEY, CDR2 SMNVEV (reference sequence). This CDR3 contains 15 residues. Trimming pared 2 bases from V and 6 bases from J, leaving 17 bases between. CDR3 in amino acids: CASSLSGTGLPEQYF. In nucleotides, the CDR3 is TGTGCCAGCAGTTTAAGCGGGACAGGACTTCCCGAGCAGTACTTC.

With respect to this clone: The identical CDR3 is also encoded by other nucleotide sequences in the sample. The genes are TRBV18 and TRBJ2-1, with 11 bases lining up with TRBD2. V trimming: 3 bases; J trimming: 4 bases; junction bases outside the gene matches: 2. This CDR3 has 15 residues. Germline loops: CDR1 KGHSH, CDR2 LQKENI. CDR3 region: CASSPTSGSYNEQFF. The DNA of the CDR3 is TGTGCCAGCTCACCCACTAGCGGGAGTTACAATGAGCAGTTCTTC. Filled out from reference TRBV18 and TRBJ2-1, the complete variable domain reads NAGVMQNPRHLVRRRGQEARLRCSPMKGHSHVYWYRQLPEEGLKFMVYLQKENIIDESGMPKERFSAEFPKEGPSILRIQQVVRGDSAAYFCASSPTSGSYNEQFFGPGTRLTVL.

The chain carries TRBV9 and TRBJ2-1, with 7 bases that match TRBD2. From germline, CDR1 is SGDLS and CDR2 YYNGEE. J was trimmed by 5 bases and V by 3 bases; bases with no gene match: 11. The CDR3 totals 16 residues. In DNA, the CDR3 is TGTGCCAGCAGCGAAAGCTCCGGGACTATGCACAATGAGCAGTTCTTC. It encodes CASSESSGTMHNEQFF. Complete variable domain (other parts from reference TRBV9 and TRBJ2-1): DSGVTQTPKHLITATGQRVTLRCSPRSGDLSVYWYQQSLDQGLQFLIQYYNGEERAKGNILERFSAQQFPDLHSELNLSSLELGDSALYFCASSESSGTMHNEQFFGPGTRLTVL.